The 30 T cell receptor beta chains presented below share a single source sample, sequenced in a study of molecular identifiers for immune sequencing clone quantification. In TCRdb, the PCR reads were re-called with MiXCR into one record per CDR3 protein. The data show hundreds of thousands of distinct CDR3 sequences, with roughly a fifth seen just once and approximately 0.8% held by the top ten. Sequences were obtained from naive CD8+ T cells from blood, with Jurkat cell RNA spiked in. Specified subset: FACS-sorted CD8+CD4-CCR7+CD45RA+ naive T cells. The receptors were gathered from a human donor in good health. Some libraries in this study had Jurkat cell RNA spiked in.

This clonotype was seen ten or more times. V and J are TRBV6-1 and TRBJ2-7; no reliable D call. The length of the CDR3 is 13 residues. V shed 8 bases and J shed 3 bases, with 14 bases lying between them. Germline lookup yields CDR1 MNHNS and CDR2 SASEGT. In DNA, the CDR3 is TGTGCCAGCTTTTCAGTAGTAAACTACGAGCAGTACTTC. It codes for CASFSVVNYEQYF.

The V gene is TRBV4-1, the J gene TRBJ2-1; 10 bases line up with TRBD2. The CDR3 sequence is 17 residues long. V was pared by 2 bases and J by 4 bases, with 8 bases of the junction left unmatched. Germline CDR1 is MGHRA and CDR2 is YSYEKL. The CDR3 loop is CASSQIQAGGIYNEQFF. DNA for the CDR3: TGCGCCAGCAGCCAAATTCAAGCGGGAGGGATATACAATGAGCAGTTCTTC.

This clonotype was counted at least ten times. This chain links TRBV13 with TRBJ1-1; D is possibly TRBD1 (6 bases). Germline V CDR1 and CDR2: PRHDT, FYEKMQ (reference sequence). The CDR3 consists of 15 residues. Trimming took off 0 bases at V and 0 bases at J, with 8 bases between the two ends. CDR3 in amino acids: CASSLGKGVNTEAFF. DNA of the CDR3: TGTGCCAGCAGCTTAGGGAAGGGGGTGAACACTGAAGCTTTCTTT.

As for this clonotype: At one boundary the junction diverges from the germline segment, which might be a read error. The chain links TRBV5-3 to TRBJ1-1; 7 bases line up with TRBD1. TRBV5-3 is designated an ORF whose function remains uncertain. CDR3 length: 13 residues. The CDR3 sequence: CASSWGQSTEAFF. For the CDR3, the DNA is TGTGCCAGCAGCTGGGGACAGTCCACTGAAGCTTTCTTT.

This clonotype was counted a few times. V and J are TRBV25-1 and TRBJ2-7; no firm D call. Germline lookup yields CDR1 MGHDK and CDR2 SYGVNS. Trimming removed 3 bases from V and 10 bases from J, with 10 bases in between. This CDR3 spans 11 amino acids. CDR3 DNA: TGTGCCAGCAGTGAGAGGCCAGTTCAGTACTTC. Residues: CASSERPVQYF.

This clonotype came up many times. This chain connects TRBV5-1 to TRBJ1-5; 8 nucleotides align to TRBD1. The CDR3 extends over 14 amino acids. The germline CDR1 and CDR2 sequences are SGHRS and YFSETQ. The trim removed 3 bases at V and 4 bases at J, leaving 3 bases unmatched. The CDR3 region is CASSWTGLNQPQHF. The CDR3 nucleotides are TGCGCCAGCAGCTGGACAGGGCTTAATCAGCCCCAGCATTTT.

In regard to this clonotype: Just one base apart from a much larger clone, this may be a read error. The chain employs TRBV5-4 and TRBJ2-3, with 7 positions matching TRBD1. The CDR3 is made up of 14 amino acids. Germline V gives CDR1 SGHNT, CDR2 YYREEE (reference sequence). The CDR3 DNA sequence: TGTGCCAGCAGCTTGGCGGGACAGCTAGATACGCGGTATTTT. It yields the protein CASSLAGQLDTRYF.

Regarding this clonotype: Without the conserved terminal phenylalanine or tryptophan, this CDR3 likely stems from a read error. The chain couples TRBV20-1 to TRBJ1-3; a possible D gene is TRBD1 (5 bases). The V end lost 5 bases, the J end lost 6 bases, and 17 bases lay between the germline ends. CDR3 size: 14 residues. Germline V gene sequence: CDR1 DFQATT, CDR2 SNEGSKA (reference sequence). CDR3 loop: CSAFRRGVENTIYL. CDR3 nucleotide sequence: TGCAGTGCTTTCCGGAGGGGCGTGGAAAACACCATATATCTT.

At least ten counts were recorded for this clonotype. The chain employs TRBV29-1 and TRBJ1-1; 7 bases are a match to TRBD1. Trimming took 4 bases from V and 8 from J; bases not matched to a gene: 10. The CDR3 contains 13 residues. The germline V gene has CDR1 SQVTM and CDR2 ANQGSEA. For the CDR3, the DNA is TGCAGCGTTGTGGGGTCTGGGACAGTCGAAGCTTTCTTT. Amino acids: CSVVGSGTVEAFF.

DNA of the CDR3: TGTGCCACCGGGCCTGGTGAGCAGTTCTTC. Amino acids: CATGPGEQFF. This sequence joins TRBV7-9 and TRBJ2-1; no clear D gene. This CDR3 contains 10 residues. V was pared by 10 bases and J by 9 bases, with 10 bases between. CDR1 and CDR2 from the germline V gene are SEHNR and FQNEAQ (reference sequence).

At least ten counts were recorded for this clonotype. This sequence joins TRBV4-3 and TRBJ2-5, with 12 bases identical to TRBD2. CDR3 size: 16 residues. V trimming: 3 bases; J trimming: 4 bases; junction bases outside the gene matches: 6. In germline, CDR1 is LGHNA, CDR2 YSLEER. The CDR3 reads CASSQATSGGSETQYF. CDR3 bases: TGCGCCAGCAGCCAGGCTACTAGCGGGGGGTCAGAGACCCAGTACTTC.

In this sample, this clonotype turned up many times. The chain couples TRBV5-4 to TRBJ2-2; the match to TRBD1 covers 9 bases. CDR3 size: 19 residues. Losses at the gene ends were 2 bases for V and 1 base for J; bases not matched to a gene: 12. Germline V gives CDR1 SGHNT, CDR2 YYREEE (reference sequence). CDR3 in DNA: TGTGCCAGCAGCTTCCCGGGACAGGGCGATTTACTGAACACCGGGGAGCTGTTTTTT. Its protein is CASSFPGQGDLLNTGELFF.

This clonotype was recorded at least ten times. The chain employs TRBV4-1 and TRBJ1-3; D not resolved. This CDR3 spans 16 amino acids. Trimming shortened V by 0 bases and J by 2 bases, and 11 bases separated the two germline ends. The germline CDR1 and CDR2 sequences are MGHRA and YSYEKL. The DNA of the CDR3 is TGCGCCAGCAGCCAAGAGTGGTGGGTGGCTGGAAACACCATATATTTT. This codes for CASSQEWWVAGNTIYF.

A remark on this clonotype: Given a much more abundant clone one base away, this may be a read error. The chain recombines TRBV5-6 with TRBJ2-3; D not resolved. This CDR3 has 15 amino acids. Germline assignment: CDR1 SGHDT and CDR2 YYEEEE. The CDR3 bases are TGTGCCAGCAGCTTGCGACGGAACCCCACAGATACGCAGTGTTTT. Residues: CASSLRRNPTDTQCF.

The chain carries TRBV7-9 and TRBJ2-5; 7 bases agree with TRBD1. J gave up 4 bases and V 2 bases, and 4 bases lay outside the gene matches. Germline V gene lookup returns CDR1 SEHNR and CDR2 FQNEAQ (reference sequence). There are 14 residues in the CDR3. As DNA, the CDR3 is TGTGCCAGCAGCTTATCGACAGGGATAGAGACCCAGTACTTC. Residues: CASSLSTGIETQYF.

This clonotype has a count of ten or more. The chain carries TRBV9 and TRBJ1-2; 7 nucleotides align to TRBD1. V trimming: 4 bases; J trimming: 3 bases; junction bases outside the gene matches: 9. This CDR3 has 15 residues. CDR1 and CDR2 from the germline V gene are SGDLS and YYNGEE. In nucleotides, the CDR3 is TGTGCCAGCAGCTTAAACAGGGGACACGACTATGGCTACACCTTC. Protein: CASSLNRGHDYGYTF.

This clonotype has ten or more counts. The V gene is TRBV20-1, the J gene TRBJ1-1; TRBD1 matches at 10 bases. The CDR3 totals 15 residues. V trimming: 4 bases; J trimming: 4 bases; junction bases outside the gene matches: 9. Germline values: CDR1 DFQATT, CDR2 SNEGSKA (reference sequence). CDR3 nucleotides: TGCAGTGCTAATCGACAGGGGGCGCACAGCACTGAAGCTTTCTTT. The encoded protein is CSANRQGAHSTEAFF.

CDR3 DNA: TGTGCCAGCAGCTTAGAGGGGCAAGTCTACGAGCAGTACTTC. Its translation: CASSLEGQVYEQYF. The rearrangement joins TRBV7-9 to TRBJ2-7; perhaps TRBD1 as D (5 bases). CDR1 is SEHNR and CDR2 is FQNEAQ in the germline V gene (reference sequence). The V end was cut by 1 base, the J end by 3 bases, with 10 bases between. The CDR3 loop spans 14 amino acids. Complete variable domain (other parts from reference TRBV7-9 and TRBJ2-7): DTGVSQNPRHKITKRGQNVTFRCDPISEHNRLYWYRQTLGQGPEFLTYFQNEAQLEKSRLLSDRFSAERPKGSFSTLEIQRTEQGDSAMYLCASSLEGQVYEQYFGPGTRLTVT.

This clonotype came up a few times. This chain links TRBV27 with TRBJ1-2; D possibly corresponds to TRBD1 (6 bases). Germline CDR1 MNHEY, CDR2 SMNVEV (reference sequence). This CDR3 has 16 amino acids. Trimming pared 5 bases from V and 4 bases from J, leaving 20 bases between. CDR3 sequence (DNA): TGTGCCAGCAGTCCGGTCCGGCCCGCGGGGGCCTATGGCTACACCTTC. Its translation is CASSPVRPAGAYGYTF.

Many counts were recorded for this clonotype. The rearrangement joins TRBV27 to TRBJ1-1; 7 bases are shared with TRBD1. CDR3 length: 15 residues. Per the germline V gene, CDR1 is MNHEY and CDR2 is SMNVEV (reference sequence). Trimming at V came to 5 bases and at J to 5 bases, leaving 11 bases not matched to a gene. CDR3 bases: TGTGCCAGCAGTACCCTAACCGGGACAGAAACTGAAGCTTTCTTT. This encodes CASSTLTGTETEAFF.

This clonotype was seen many times. The V call is TRBV5-4, the J call TRBJ2-3, with 10 nucleotides matching TRBD2. The V gene end was trimmed by 6 bases and the J gene end by 6 bases; junction bases not matched to a gene: 10. Germline CDR1 is SGHNT and CDR2 is YYREEE (reference sequence). This CDR3 is 15 amino acids long. The CDR3 is CASMASGGAGDTQYF. The CDR3, as DNA: TGTGCCAGCATGGCTAGCGGGGGAGCCGGGGATACGCAGTATTTT.

This clonotype was detected ten times or more. The rearrangement joins TRBV4-1 to TRBJ2-7, with TRBD1 as a possible D gene (6 bases). V was cut by 3 bases and J by 0 bases, with 12 bases left in between. The germline V gene encodes CDR1 MGHRA and CDR2 YSYEKL. This CDR3 has 15 amino acids. The CDR3 region is CASSHGTQSSYEQYF. Written as DNA, the CDR3 is TGCGCCAGCAGCCACGGGACACAGAGCTCCTACGAGCAGTACTTC.

In its sample, this clonotype was seen many times. The V gene is TRBV6-5, the J gene TRBJ2-7; weak D call: TRBD1 (6 bases). V dropped 0 bases and J dropped 2 bases, with 14 bases sitting between them. The CDR3 is 16 amino acids. Germline loops: CDR1 MNHEY, CDR2 SVGAGI. The CDR3 reads CASSYSGTLNPYEQYF. CDR3 sequence (DNA): TGTGCCAGCAGTTACTCGGGGACACTAAACCCCTACGAGCAGTACTTC.

This clonotype was counted many times. CDR3 nucleotides: TGTGCCAGCAGCACGGACAGGGGCGAGGAGACCCAGTACTTC. It is translated as CASSTDRGEETQYF. The chain has TRBV13 and TRBJ2-5; 9 nucleotides agree with TRBD1. Germline V gene lookup returns CDR1 PRHDT and CDR2 FYEKMQ (reference sequence). V lost 5 bases, J lost 5 bases, and 6 bases stayed unmatched. The CDR3 totals 14 residues.

This clonotype was picked up many times. CDR3 bases: TGTGCCAGCAGCAAGTTAGACAGGGGATCATACAATGAGCAGTTCTTC. Protein product: CASSKLDRGSYNEQFF. The chain uses TRBV21-1 and TRBJ2-1. TRBV21-1 is recorded as a pseudogene. The CDR3 totals 16 residues.

This clonotype was seen at least ten times. CDR3 coding DNA: TGTGCCAGCAGCGACGGGATTCACACTGAAGCTTTCTTT. Amino acids: CASSDGIHTEAFF. V and J are TRBV9 and TRBJ1-1; D unclear. Between the trimmed V and J ends, which lost 3 bases and 3 bases, there was a span of 9 bases. The CDR3 covers 13 residues. CDR1 and CDR2 from the germline V gene are SGDLS and YYNGEE.

This clonotype was detected many times. The chain has TRBV10-2 and TRBJ2-3, with a weak D call TRBD2 (5 bases). From germline, CDR1 is WSHSY and CDR2 SAAADI. Trimming removed 8 bases at V and 2 bases at J, with 14 bases between. This CDR3 region has 14 residues. CDR3 region: CASRRDRNTDTQYF. CDR3 sequence (DNA): TGCGCCAGCCGCCGGGATAGGAACACAGATACGCAGTATTTT.

The table lists this clonotype with many counts. The chain couples TRBV30 to TRBJ2-5; D is undetermined. From germline, CDR1 is GTSNPN and CDR2 SVGIG (reference sequence). This CDR3 region has 13 residues. Trimming removed 2 bases from V and 5 bases from J, with 12 bases in between. The CDR3 sequence: CAWSPGFQETQYF. The CDR3 nucleotides are TGTGCCTGGAGTCCTGGGTTCCAGGAGACCCAGTACTTC.

This clonotype came up a few times. The chain joins TRBV19 to TRBJ1-6; 7 bases match TRBD1. V lost 7 bases to trimming and J lost 10 bases; unmatched junction nucleotides: 13. Germline V gene lookup returns CDR1 LNHDA and CDR2 SQIVND (reference sequence). The CDR3 runs 15 residues. CDR3 bases: TGTGCCAGTACCCGAATCGGGACAGACCACTCACCCCTCCACTTT. Translated: CASTRIGTDHSPLHF. Based on the CDR3 plus reference TRBV19 and TRBJ1-6, the full variable domain is DGGITQSPKYLFRKEGQNVTLSCEQNLNHDAMYWYRQDPGQGLRLIYYSQIVNDFQKGDIAEGYSVSREKKESFPLTVTSAQKNPTAFYLCASTRIGTDHSPLHFGNGTRLTVT.

This chain connects TRBV6-2 or TRBV6-3 to TRBJ1-2; D is unclear. V was shortened by 0 bases and J by 2 bases, with 7 bases between the two germline ends. Germline CDR1 is MNHEY and CDR2 is SVGEGT. This CDR3 region has 14 residues. CDR3 bases: TGTGCCAGCAGTTACTCGCTAACAAACTATGGCTACACCTTC. It translates to CASSYSLTNYGYTF.